This is a list of T cell receptor beta chains from one sample in a study of early T cells in non-severe SARS-CoV-2 infection. TCRdb ran MiXCR on the 5' RACE reads and lists one entry per CDR3 protein. The sample yields roughly 51,000 distinct CDR3 sequences, around 8.3% seen once. The source material was whole blood, sampled at baseline. The receptor source for this set is an adult who was a healthcare worker with PCR-confirmed SARS-CoV-2 infection or an uninfected control (not recorded which). CDR3s leave out the opening cysteine and the closing phenylalanine or tryptophan. Each record gives: J gene, V gene, CDR3 protein.

TRBJ2-1,TRBV7-2,ASSLVGLNNEQF
TRBJ2-6,TRBV6-6,ASSAPSGANVLT
TRBJ2-5,TRBV5-5,ASSSRGETQY
TRBJ2-1,TRBV6-5,ASSYSGQASYNEQF
TRBJ2-7,TRBV30,AWGRREQY
TRBJ2-2,TRBV29-1,SVVIGDTGELF
TRBJ2-7,TRBV29-1,SVAWGGYEQY
TRBJ1-1,TRBV20-1,SAPTGVNTEAF
TRBJ2-2,TRBV7-2,ASSPRVTTGELF
TRBJ2-3,TRBV7-2,ASSQGTSSDTQY
TRBJ2-7,TRBV27,ASRSGTTVYEQY
TRBJ2-5,TRBV6-1,ASSAQETMGTQY
TRBJ2-7,TRBV29-1,SVEDRGTHRYEQY
TRBJ2-1,TRBV4-1,ASSLTSPPVHEQF
TRBJ1-2,TRBV20-1,SATSPGGYT
TRBJ1-2,TRBV28,ASKTGPTLILGGYT
TRBJ2-7,TRBV3-1,ASSQGLRGSSYEQY
TRBJ2-1,TRBV6-5,ASSPSGTGTNEQF
TRBJ2-5,TRBV29-1,SVVRQSQETQY
TRBJ2-2,TRBV11-3,ASQAGENTGELF
TRBJ2-3,TRBV5-4,ASSGLGAAGVSGTDTQY
TRBJ2-7,TRBV28,ASSLGDRIPTYEQY